A selection of T cell receptor beta chains follows, all from one sample in a study of shared clonotypes between healthy human individuals. Profiling relied on immunoSEQ multiplex PCR, and the TCRdb table lists in-frame clones only, not all of them. The sample includes under 600,000 clones, roughly 98% of them seen just once. Material: naive CD8+ T cells sorted from blood. These receptors were obtained from a man younger than 40 in good health. Both conserved end residues are part of each CDR3. A D gene is named only where the DNA matches it firmly. Size is stated for part of the rows, as once, few or many counts, or as a class when the clone is expanded.

abundance	d_gene	v_gene	j_gene	CDR3nt	CDR3aa
NA	NA	TRBV25-1	TRBJ2-3	TGTGCCAGCAGTGAAGGGGGGGACAGGTTTATCACAGATACGCAGTATTTT	CASSEGGDRFITDTQYF
NA	NA	TRBV11-2	TRBJ2-2	TGTGCCAGCAGCTTAGATGGGGAGCTGTTTTTT	CASSLDGELFF
NA	NA	TRBV7-9	TRBJ1-1	TGTGCCAGCAGCTTTGAGGGGGTGGGGAGGTTGAACACTGAAGCTTTCTTT	CASSFEGVGRLNTEAFF
NA	TRBD1	TRBV27	TRBJ2-7	TGTGCCAGCAGTTTATCGCTGGACAGGCTCTCCTACGAGCAGTACTTC	CASSLSLDRLSYEQYF
NA	TRBD2	TRBV27	TRBJ2-1	TGTGCCAGCAGTGACGGGACTAGCGGGAGGGCCTCCTACAATGAGCAGTTCTTC	CASSDGTSGRASYNEQFF
once	TRBD2	TRBV30	TRBJ2-3	TGTGCCTGGAGTGGGCATAGCGGGGCAGATACGCAGTATTTT	CAWSGHSGADTQYF
NA	NA	TRBV30	TRBJ2-7	TGTGCCTGGAGTCTCTCCTACGAGCAGTACTTC	CAWSLSYEQYF
NA	NA	TRBV5-8	TRBJ2-1	TGTGCCAGCAGCTTGCGTACGGGAACCTACAATGAGCAGTTCTTC	CASSLRTGTYNEQFF
NA	NA	TRBV14	TRBJ2-1	TGTGCCAGCAGCCGCCGGGGACACCTATACAATGAGCAGTTCTTC	CASSRRGHLYNEQFF
NA	NA	TRBV7-9	TRBJ2-1	TGTGCCAGCAGCTCGACAGGAGAGCAGTTCTTC	CASSSTGEQFF
NA	NA	TRBV4-1	TRBJ2-1	TGCGCCAGCAGAACAGAGAACTCCTACAATGAGCAGTTCTTC	CASRTENSYNEQFF
NA	NA	TRBV6-5	TRBJ2-1	TGTGCCAGCAGTTACTCGGACCTCTACAATGAGCAGTTCTTC	CASSYSDLYNEQFF
once	NA	TRBV7-9	TRBJ2-2	TGTGCCAGCCGTCCGATGAGGGGGGCGAACACCGGGGAGCTGTTTTTT	CASRPMRGANTGELFF
NA	NA	TRBV7-9	TRBJ2-7	TGTGCCAGCAGCCCCGCGAGGGACGAGCAGTACTTC	CASSPARDEQYF
NA	TRBD2	TRBV28	TRBJ2-1	TGTGCCAGCAGTCGACTAGCGGAGACCTACAATGAGCAGTTCTTC	CASSRLAETYNEQFF
NA	TRBD2	TRBV14	TRBJ2-1	TGTGCCAGCAGCCAAGTAGGAATAGCGGGGAAGAGCTCCTACAATGAGCAGTTCTTC	CASSQVGIAGKSSYNEQFF
NA	NA	TRBV7-3	TRBJ2-1	TGTGCCAGCAGCCCCGTGGGGGGAAGCTCCTACAATGAGCAGTTCTTC	CASSPVGGSSYNEQFF
NA	NA	TRBV7-9	TRBJ2-5	TGTGCCAGCAGCTTGGTGGAGGGCCGCGAGACCCAGTACTTC	CASSLVEGRETQYF
NA	NA	TRBV25-1	TRBJ2-2	TGTGCCAGCAGTGAAGTGGTGGGGCGAAACACCGGGGAGCTGTTTTTT	CASSEVVGRNTGELFF
NA	TRBD1	TRBV27	TRBJ1-5	TGTGCCAGCAGCCACTCCCCCGGGACAGGGGATAGCAATCAGCCCCAGCATTTT	CASSHSPGTGDSNQPQHF
NA	TRBD2	TRBV28	TRBJ2-7	TGTGCCAGCAGTCCCATTTGGGGCGGGAGCCGTTACGAGCAGTACTTC	CASSPIWGGSRYEQYF
NA	TRBD2	TRBV7-2	TRBJ2-1	TGTGCCAGCAGCCCTCTCGCGGGGGGCTCCTACAATGAGCAGTTCTTC	CASSPLAGGSYNEQFF
once	NA	TRBV18	TRBJ2-7	TGTGCCAGCTCACCACCGAGTTGGACTCTGCAGTACTTC	CASSPPSWTLQYF
NA	NA	TRBV6-5	TRBJ2-7	TGTGCCAGCAGTGGAACAGGTATTCCGATTTACGAGCAGTACTTC	CASSGTGIPIYEQYF
NA	NA	TRBV30	TRBJ1-1	TGTGCCTGGAGTCCGAGGCAGGGAGGCACTGAAGCTTTCTTT	CAWSPRQGGTEAFF
NA	TRBD1	TRBV7-9	TRBJ1-4	TGTGCCAGCAGCGAACGGGACAGGGGAGATGAAAAACTGTTTTTT	CASSERDRGDEKLFF
NA	NA	TRBV13	TRBJ2-3	TGTGCCAGCATACCTTTGGAGGGGTTTAGCACAGATACGCAGTATTTT	CASIPLEGFSTDTQYF
NA	NA	TRBV6-5	TRBJ2-1	TGTGCCAGCAGTTACGTCCGGCCCCGGATCTACAATGAGCAGTTCTTC	CASSYVRPRIYNEQFF
NA	TRBD2	TRBV27	TRBJ2-1	TGTGCCAGCAACGAACTAGCGGGAGGGTACAATGAGCAGTTCTTC	CASNELAGGYNEQFF
NA	NA	TRBV4-1	TRBJ1-1	TGCGCCAGCAGCCACGGAGGGGAAAACACTGAAGCTTTCTTT	CASSHGGENTEAFF
NA	TRBD1	TRBV7-9	TRBJ1-1	TGTGCCAGCAGCTTAGGGGACAGTAACACTGAAGCTTTCTTT	CASSLGDSNTEAFF
NA	NA	TRBV5-8	TRBJ2-3	TGTGCCAGCAGCCGCGAGCGGGACAGGCATACGCAGTATTTT	CASSRERDRHTQYF
NA	NA	TRBV11-2	TRBJ2-3	TGTGCCAGCAGCTTAGATTTGCGCAGCAGCATAGATACGCAGTATTTT	CASSLDLRSSIDTQYF
NA	NA	TRBV9	TRBJ2-3	TGTGCCAGCAGCCCTACTCGCGGACCCACAGATACGCAGTATTTT	CASSPTRGPTDTQYF
NA	NA	TRBV7-9	TRBJ1-2	TGTGCCAGCAGCTTAATGGACATCAACTATGGCTACACCTTC	CASSLMDINYGYTF
NA	NA	TRBV10-2	TRBJ2-7	TGCGCCAGCATTGGGGCTCCCTCCTACGAGCAGTACTTC	CASIGAPSYEQYF
NA	TRBD2	TRBV7-9	TRBJ2-1	TGTGCCAGCAGCTTAGTGGCGGGACTAGCGACCAATGAGCAGTTCTTC	CASSLVAGLATNEQFF